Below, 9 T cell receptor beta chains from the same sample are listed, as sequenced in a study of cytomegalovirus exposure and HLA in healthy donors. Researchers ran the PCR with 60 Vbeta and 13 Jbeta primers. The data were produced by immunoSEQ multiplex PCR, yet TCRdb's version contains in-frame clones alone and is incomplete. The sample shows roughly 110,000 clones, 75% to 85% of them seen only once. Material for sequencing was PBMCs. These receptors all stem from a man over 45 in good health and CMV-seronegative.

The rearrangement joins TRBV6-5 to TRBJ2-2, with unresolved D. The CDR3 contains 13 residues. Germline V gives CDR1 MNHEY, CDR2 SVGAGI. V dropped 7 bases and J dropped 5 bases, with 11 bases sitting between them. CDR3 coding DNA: TGTGCCAGCACTAATACTGAGACCGGGGAGCTGTTTTTT. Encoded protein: CASTNTETGELFF.

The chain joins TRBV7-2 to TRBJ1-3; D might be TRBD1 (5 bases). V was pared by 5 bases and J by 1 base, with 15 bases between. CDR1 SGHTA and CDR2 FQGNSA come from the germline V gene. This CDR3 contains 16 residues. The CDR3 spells CASSRVGGASGNTIYF. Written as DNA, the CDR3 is TGTGCCAGCAGCCGGGTAGGAGGGGCTTCTGGAAACACCATATATTTT.

The CDR3 sequence: CASSLGTGAKYEQYV. The CDR3 DNA reads TGTGCCAGCAGTTTAGGGACAGGGGCCAAATACGAGCAGTACGTC. The genes are TRBV28 and TRBJ2-7, with 10 bases that match TRBD1. V shed 2 bases and J 4 bases; nucleotides not matched to a gene: 5. The CDR3 extends over 15 amino acids. Per the germline V gene, CDR1 is MDHEN and CDR2 is SYDVKM.

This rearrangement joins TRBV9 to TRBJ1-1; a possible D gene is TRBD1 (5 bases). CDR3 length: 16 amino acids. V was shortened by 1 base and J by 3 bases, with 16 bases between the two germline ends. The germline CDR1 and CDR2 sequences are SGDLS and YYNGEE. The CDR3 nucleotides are TGTGCCAGCAGCGTAACGCCTGAGTTGGGGCACACTGAAGCTTTCTTT. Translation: CASSVTPELGHTEAFF.

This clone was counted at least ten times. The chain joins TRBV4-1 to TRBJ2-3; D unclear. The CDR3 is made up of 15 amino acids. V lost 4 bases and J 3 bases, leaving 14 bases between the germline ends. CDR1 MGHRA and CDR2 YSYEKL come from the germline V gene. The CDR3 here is CASSRPDLGTDTQYF. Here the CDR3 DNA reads TGCGCCAGCAGCCGCCCAGATCTCGGGACAGATACGCAGTATTTT.

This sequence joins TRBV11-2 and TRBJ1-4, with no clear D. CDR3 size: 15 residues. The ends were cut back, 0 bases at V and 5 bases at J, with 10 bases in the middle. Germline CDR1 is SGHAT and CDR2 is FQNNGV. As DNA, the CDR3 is TGTGCCAGCAGCTTAGATGGTACTGAAAATGAAAAACTGTTTTTT. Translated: CASSLDGTENEKLFF.

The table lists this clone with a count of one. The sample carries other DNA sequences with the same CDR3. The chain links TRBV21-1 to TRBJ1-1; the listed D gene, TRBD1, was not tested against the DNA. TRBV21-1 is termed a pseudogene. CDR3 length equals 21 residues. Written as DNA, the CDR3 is TGTGCCAGCAGCAAGGTGGGGGGGGACAGGGGGCCCCTCGTGATGAACACTGAAGCTTTCTTT. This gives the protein CASSKVGGDRGPLVMNTEAFF.

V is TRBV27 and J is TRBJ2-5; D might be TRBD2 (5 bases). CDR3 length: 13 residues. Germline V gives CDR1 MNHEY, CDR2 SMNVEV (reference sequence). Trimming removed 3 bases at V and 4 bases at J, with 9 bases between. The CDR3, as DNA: TGTGCCAGCAGTTTTAGTAGCGTAGAGACCCAGTACTTC. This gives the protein CASSFSSVETQYF.

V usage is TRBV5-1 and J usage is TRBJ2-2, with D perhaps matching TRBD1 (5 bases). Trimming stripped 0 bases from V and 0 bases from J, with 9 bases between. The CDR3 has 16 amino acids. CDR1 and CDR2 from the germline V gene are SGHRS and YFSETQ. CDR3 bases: TGCGCCAGCAGCTTGGTAGCCAGGGCGAACACCGGGGAGCTGTTTTTT. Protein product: CASSLVARANTGELFF. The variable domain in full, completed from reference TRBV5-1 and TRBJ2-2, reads KAGVTQTPRYLIKTRGQQVTLSCSPISGHRSVSWYQQTPGQGLQFLFEYFSETQRNKGNFPGRFSGRQFSNSRSEMNVSTLELGDSALYLCASSLVARANTGELFFGEGSRLTVL.